This T cell receptor (beta chain) was sequenced during a study of T cell responses to AZD1222 COVID-19 vaccine. Study findings and constraints: Donors, mostly white British, included more females; clonal diversity was possibly underestimated.

TCRdb's copy holds only in-frame clones and misses some; the assay was immunoSEQ multiplex PCR. This sample carries approximately 130,000 clones, approximately 80% of them seen once, and the ten largest clones take about 27%. For this clone: Its antigen is still unknown.

Analyses pooled second doses at about 4 or about 12 weeks. Sample: peripheral blood, taken 28 days after the second AZD1222 dose. This sequence originates from an adult who received the AZD1222 COVID-19 vaccine.

This CDR3 is CASSYLTGPSRYEQYF. DNA for the CDR3: TGTGCCAGCAGTTACCTTACAGGGCCCTCCCGATACGAGCAGTACTTC. The V call is TRBV6-5, the J call TRBJ2-7; perhaps TRBD1 as D (6 bases). CDR1 is MNHEY, CDR2 SVGAGI, per germline. Trimming took 2 bases from V and 4 from J, leaving 18 bases between them. This CDR3 is built from 16 residues.